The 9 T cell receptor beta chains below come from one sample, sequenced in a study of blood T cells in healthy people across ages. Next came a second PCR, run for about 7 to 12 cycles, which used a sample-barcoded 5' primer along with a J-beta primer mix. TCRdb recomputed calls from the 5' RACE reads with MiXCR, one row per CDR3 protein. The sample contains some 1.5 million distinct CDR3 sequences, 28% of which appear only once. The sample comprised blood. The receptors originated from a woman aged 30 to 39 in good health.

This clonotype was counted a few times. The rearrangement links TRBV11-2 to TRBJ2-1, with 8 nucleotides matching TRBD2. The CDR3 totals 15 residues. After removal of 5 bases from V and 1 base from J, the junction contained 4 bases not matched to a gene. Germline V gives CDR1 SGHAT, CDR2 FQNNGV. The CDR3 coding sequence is TGTGCCAGCAGCGAGCGGGAGTGGTCCTACAATGAGCAGTTCTTC. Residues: CASSEREWSYNEQFF.

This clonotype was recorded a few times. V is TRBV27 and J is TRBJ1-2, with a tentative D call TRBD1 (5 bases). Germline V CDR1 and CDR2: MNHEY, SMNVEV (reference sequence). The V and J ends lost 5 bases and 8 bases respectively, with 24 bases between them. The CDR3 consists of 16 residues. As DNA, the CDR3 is TGTGCCAGCAGTCTGGGACGAACAGGATCCAATGTCGGCTACACCTTC. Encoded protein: CASSLGRTGSNVGYTF.

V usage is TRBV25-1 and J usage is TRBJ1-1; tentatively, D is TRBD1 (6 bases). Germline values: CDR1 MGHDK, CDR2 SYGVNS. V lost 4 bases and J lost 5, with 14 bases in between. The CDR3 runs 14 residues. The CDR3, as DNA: TGTGCCAGCAGTGGGGGGACAAGGAGGACTGAAGCTTTCTTT. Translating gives CASSGGTRRTEAFF.

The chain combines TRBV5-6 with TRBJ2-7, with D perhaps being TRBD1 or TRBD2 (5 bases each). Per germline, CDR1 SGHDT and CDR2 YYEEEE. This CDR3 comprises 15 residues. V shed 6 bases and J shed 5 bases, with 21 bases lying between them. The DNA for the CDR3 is TGTGCCAGCAAACCTGGTTGGGGACGAAGCCACGAGCAGTACTTC. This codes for CASKPGWGRSHEQYF.

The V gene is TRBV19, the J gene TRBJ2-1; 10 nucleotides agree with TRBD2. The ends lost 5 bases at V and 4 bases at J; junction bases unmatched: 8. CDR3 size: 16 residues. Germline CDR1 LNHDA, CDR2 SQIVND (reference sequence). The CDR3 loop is CASSPTSGRAYNEQFF. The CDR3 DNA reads TGTGCCAGTAGTCCAACCAGCGGGAGGGCGTACAATGAGCAGTTCTTC. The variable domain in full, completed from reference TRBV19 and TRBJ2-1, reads DGGITQSPKYLFRKEGQNVTLSCEQNLNHDAMYWYRQDPGQGLRLIYYSQIVNDFQKGDIAEGYSVSREKKESFPLTVTSAQKNPTAFYLCASSPTSGRAYNEQFFGPGTRLTVL.

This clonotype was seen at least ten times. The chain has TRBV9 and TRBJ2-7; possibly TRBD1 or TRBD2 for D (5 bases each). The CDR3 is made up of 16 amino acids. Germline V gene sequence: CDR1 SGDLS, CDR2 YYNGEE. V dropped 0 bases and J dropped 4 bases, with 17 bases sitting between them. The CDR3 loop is CASSVGNGGTTYEQYF. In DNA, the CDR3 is TGTGCCAGCAGCGTAGGAAATGGGGGTACTACATACGAGCAGTACTTC.

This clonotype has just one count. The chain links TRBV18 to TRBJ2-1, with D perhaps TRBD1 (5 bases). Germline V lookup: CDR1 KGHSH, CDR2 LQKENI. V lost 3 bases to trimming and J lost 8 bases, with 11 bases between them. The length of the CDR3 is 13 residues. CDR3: CASSPLGVDEQFF. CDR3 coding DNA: TGTGCCAGCTCACCGCTAGGGGTCGATGAGCAGTTCTTC.

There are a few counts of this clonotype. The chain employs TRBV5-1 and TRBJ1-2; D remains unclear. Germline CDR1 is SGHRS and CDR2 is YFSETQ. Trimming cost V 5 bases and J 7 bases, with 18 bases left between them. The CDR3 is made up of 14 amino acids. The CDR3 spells CASRPDQLASGYTF. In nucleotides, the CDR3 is TGCGCCAGCAGGCCTGACCAGCTCGCGAGTGGCTACACCTTC.

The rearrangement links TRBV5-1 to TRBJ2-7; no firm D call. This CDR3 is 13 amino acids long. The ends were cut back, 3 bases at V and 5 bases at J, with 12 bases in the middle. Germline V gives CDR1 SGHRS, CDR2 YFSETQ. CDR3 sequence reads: CASSSVGVDEQYF. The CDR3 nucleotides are TGCGCCAGCAGCTCGGTTGGGGTCGACGAGCAGTACTTC.